The entry below describes one T cell receptor (beta chain). Its antigen is undetermined. TCR beta was sequenced from blood CD8+ and CD4+ T cells. This sample is part of a study of CD8 T cells in Susac syndrome. Across the study: When their blood was taken, the Susac syndrome patients had either not yet had any therapy, were taking corticosteroids, or were taking intravenous immunoglobulin alone. Whole-study results and caveats: The CD4+ T cell repertoires in Susac syndrome were not clonally expanded.

The authors reverse transcribed 0.5 to 1 ug RNA with random hexamers. TCRdb analysed the immunoSEQ multiplex PCR reads with MiXCR anew, one entry per CDR3 protein. The repertoire holds approximately 260,000 distinct CDR3 sequences, with 90% to 97% as singletons. The receptor was isolated from a human donor with Susac syndrome. Source material: CD4+ T cells from PBMCs.

The CDR3: CASSRSGSGANVLTF. As DNA, the CDR3 is TGTGCCAGTAGTAGGTCAGGGTCTGGGGCCAACGTCCTGACTTTC. The rearrangement links TRBV19 to TRBJ2-6, with TRBD1 as a possible D gene (5 bases). The CDR3 covers 15 residues. Per the germline V gene, CDR1 is LNHDA and CDR2 is SQIVND (reference sequence). V lost 4 bases, J lost 1 base, and 8 bases lay in between.